The source of this T cell receptor beta chain is a study of identical twins (dated by TCRdb to about 2016). Study-level background: To test whether fetal clonotypes persist, this study deep-sequenced TCR alpha and beta repertoires from monozygotic twins, from unrelated adults of various ages, and from cord blood. To rule out contamination, replicate twin experiments were performed at different times with different library preparation protocols. The full study reports these points: Conclusions relied on cross-sectional statistical analysis, since the same donors could not be followed over many years. In monozygotic twins, out-of-frame TCR alpha sharing was systematically underestimated by recombination models, although the models agreed with sharing between unrelated individuals. A weaker excess of twin sharing was found in beta out-of-frame sequences because the signal-to-noise ratio was lowered by fewer shared sequences. Abundant cord blood beta clonotypes had fewer insertions, young adult naive repertoires showed a similar but weaker trend, and memory repertoires showed no such trend. Compared with coincidental sharing between unrelated individuals, out-of-frame TCR alpha sequences shared between twins showed an excess of sequences with low generation probability. Zero-insertion analyses could be partly confounded by invariant T cells such as MAIT and iNKT, though diverse VJ usage argued against such confounding for most clonotypes.

V and J lose 6 bases and 5 bases, and a span of 16 bases separates them. The germline V gene yields MNHNS for CDR1 and SASEGT for CDR2. The CDR3 starts with the cysteine, ends with the phenylalanine, and has 14 residues. CDR3 DNA only is kept here, 42 bases in frame from base 1. Only healthy Caucasian donors were included. Three pairs of female monozygotic twins, all aged about 18 to 30 years, were included in the twin cohort. Positive isolation kits from Invitrogen were used to isolate the CD4+ and CD8+ T cell populations. The protocol used for the library was 5' RACE. TCRdb records Illumina HiSeq 2000 as the sequencer. A universal primer binding site was introduced by template switching, and a unique molecular identifier was present in the final cDNA, enabling accurate counting of TCR cDNA molecules. Specific primers in the conserved constant-segment region were used to synthesize first-strand cDNA for the TCR alpha and beta chains. Each cDNA library was double barcoded, with a SMART-Mk sample barcode plus Illumina barcodes, to control for contamination. TruSeq adapter sequences along with Illumina sample barcodes were introduced in two successive PCR steps. Sequencing of the TCR alpha and beta cDNA libraries was done on the Illumina HiSeq platform using custom primers. From the authors' description of their analysis: MiGEC was used to process raw reads and extract unique molecular identifiers, and MiXCR was used to find CDR3 positions. For each individual, recombination models were inferred using an EM algorithm with the repgenHMM and IGoR tools. The analysis of shared clonotypes was done with the tcR package in R, with sharing normalized by the product of cloneset sizes. To study raw recombination without the effects of thymic and clonal selection, out-of-frame nonproductive sequences were analyzed. TCRdb redid the processing of the public reads, applying fastp at Q25 and MiXCR, and retained in-frame beta chains. Every CDR3 protein is listed once, alongside the most common genes and DNA of its rows. Here the V and J calls rest on TCRdb's processing, not on the authors' analysis. The sample profile shows around 250,000 distinct CDR3 sequences; 5.5% to 7.5% of them were found once. The top ten hold just over 14% of the sample.

This clonotype was detected a few times. Its antigen is still unknown. Per-base quality was not reported, and no clone a single base away is much larger than it. These records were also assigned to another study, of T cells expressing NK-cell markers. According to the second study: Three sorted T-cell subsets (CD3+CD56+NKG2C+, CD3+CD56+NKG2C- and CD3+CD56-NKG2C+) from fewer than 10 donors had their TCR beta-chain repertoires profiled. Of the eight sequenced donors, seven were found to be HCMV-seropositive and one was found to be HCMV-seronegative. To restrict sorting to alphabetaTCR-expressing T cells, an anti-gammadeltaTCR antibody was added in several experiments. In roughly six donors, the dominant CD3+CD56+NKG2C+ clonotypes ranked among the top 10 CD8+ clonotypes, making up roughly 1.0-8% of CD8+ T cells. Those dominant clonotypes were again the most abundant among CD3+CD56-NKG2C+ cells in a handful of donors, at roughly 28.3-60.1%. It remained unclear whether the expanded NKG2C-expressing T cell clones were specific for HCMV antigens. The eight sequenced donors were randomly selected healthy volunteers, three men and five women. HCMV-specific IgG was detected in serum with a commercial ELISA kit to determine HCMV serostatus. MIGEC was used to demultiplex reads and group reads by UMI, and MiTCR was used to assemble and quantify clonotypes. To exclude erroneous sequences, any TCR cDNA sequence not supported by at least two reads was discarded. The tcR package was used for downstream repertoire analysis, with clonotypes matched between fractions based on CDR3 nucleotide sequence plus V segment. VDJmatch was used to annotate antigen specificity against VDJdb, with one amino acid substitution allowed in CDR3.

Input material: CD8+ T cells sorted from blood. The chain is encoded by TRBV6-1 joined to TRBJ1-2, with no D gene named confidently. The source is a woman under 30 in good health. The nucleotides read TGTGCCAGCAGCTCCCCCATGGAAGGGTATGGCTACACCTTC. Its translation is CASSSPMEGYGYTF.